This TCR beta chain is drawn from a study of T cells in localized non-small cell lung cancer. This clone was recorded once. This CDR3 is 15 amino acids long. With 5 bases clipped from V and 5 bases from J, the junction kept 7 bases outside the gene matches. Germline CDR1 is SGHDT and CDR2 is YYEEEE. Assay: immunoSEQ multiplex PCR; the TCRdb copy retains only in-frame clones and omits some. The sample yields about 82,000 clones, around 80% seen once. The rearrangement joins TRBV5-6 to TRBJ2-3; TRBD2 aligns across 11 bases. The source was PBMCs, collected before any cancer treatment. This sequence was found in a man aged 35 to 70 with stage II squamous cell lung carcinoma. The chain's CDR3 is CASSNSGGAQDTQYF. In DNA, the CDR3 is TGTGCCAGCAGTAATAGCGGGGGGGCCCAAGATACGCAGTATTTT.